This T cell receptor (beta chain) is from a study of CD8 T cells in Susac syndrome. With random hexamers, reverse transcription was performed on about 0.5 to 1 ug of RNA. TCRdb passed the immunoSEQ multiplex PCR reads through MiXCR, listing each CDR3 protein once. The data show about 73,000 distinct CDR3 sequences, about 95% seen once. Trimming stripped 4 bases from V and 0 bases from J, with 10 bases between. The length of the CDR3 is 16 residues. CDR1 and CDR2 from the germline V gene are SGHAT and FQNNGV. TEMRA cells were FACS-enriched and CD8+ and CD4+ T cells negatively isolated. V is TRBV11-2 and J is TRBJ2-6; tentatively, D is TRBD1 (6 bases). The TCR comes from a human donor with multiple sclerosis. The sequenced material came from CD8+ T cells from PBMCs. CDR3 amino acids: CASSSRQVSGANVLTF. The CDR3 DNA reads TGTGCCAGCAGCTCGAGACAGGTCTCTGGGGCCAACGTCCTGACTTTC.